Presented here are 8 T cell receptor beta chains from one specimen sequenced in a study of T-cell reconstitution after alpha-beta-depleted transplantation in children. For TCRbeta, the library was prepared with unique molecular identifiers. TCRdb ran MiXCR on the PCR reads and lists one entry per CDR3 protein. The repertoire has about 400,000 distinct CDR3 sequences, approximately 12% of them found once; the top ten carry around 4.5%. The starting material was PBMCs, obtained from the stem cell graft. The receptors derive from a human donor who donated a stem cell graft to a child with Fanconi anemia.

Ten or more counts support this clonotype. This chain joins TRBV20-1 and TRBJ1-1, with D uncertain. CDR1 and CDR2 from the germline V gene are DFQATT and SNEGSKA (reference sequence). The CDR3 consists of 16 residues. Trimming cost V 3 bases and J 0 bases, with 17 bases left between them. CDR3 region: CSASSPRQVVNTEAFF. The DNA for the CDR3 is TGCAGTGCTAGTTCCCCCCGACAAGTTGTGAACACTGAAGCTTTCTTT.

This sequence joins TRBV20-1 and TRBJ1-1; D possibly corresponds to TRBD1 (6 bases). The length of the CDR3 is 11 residues. The germline V gene encodes CDR1 DFQATT and CDR2 SNEGSKA (reference sequence). CDR3 nucleotide sequence: TGCACTTCCAGGGGAAACACTGAAGCTTTCTTT. Its protein is CTSRGNTEAFF.

This clonotype was detected ten times or more. The chain joins TRBV11-2 to TRBJ2-7, with a weak D call TRBD2 (6 bases). Germline CDR1 reads SGHAT; CDR2 reads FQNNGV. The CDR3 is 15 amino acids. The CDR3 sequence: CASSLEGTGVDEQYV. The DNA of the CDR3 is TGTGCCAGCAGCCTAGAGGGGACGGGGGTCGACGAGCAGTACGTC.

This clonotype was counted at least ten times. The chain links TRBV20-1 to TRBJ1-1; a weak D match, TRBD1 (5 bases). With 4 bases removed from V and 0 bases from J, the gap between germline ends came to 12 bases. This CDR3 comprises 14 residues. CDR1 and CDR2 (germline): DFQATT, SNEGSKA (reference sequence). CDR3 in DNA: TGCAGTGCTATAATGGGGCCCGTGAACACTGAAGCTTTCTTT. Its protein is CSAIMGPVNTEAFF.

This clonotype was detected only a few times. V is TRBV20-1 and J is TRBJ2-2; TRBD2 agrees at 8 bases. The CDR3 loop spans 13 amino acids. CDR1 is DFQATT, CDR2 SNEGSKA, per germline (reference sequence). Trimming took 3 bases from V and 4 from J; bases not matched to a gene: 1. For the CDR3, the DNA is TGCAGTGCTAGCGGGGGGGCCACCGGGGAGCTGTTTTTT. Its translation: CSASGGATGELFF.

The chain uses TRBV5-1 and TRBJ2-7, with D perhaps assigned TRBD1 or TRBD2 (5 bases each). The CDR3 loop spans 14 amino acids. Trimming took 3 bases from V and 7 from J, leaving 17 bases between them. Germline assignment: CDR1 SGHRS and CDR2 YFSETQ. The CDR3 reads CASSWQSGWGEQYF. The CDR3 coding sequence is TGCGCCAGCAGCTGGCAGTCCGGTTGGGGGGAGCAGTACTTC.

This clonotype occurred many times. V is TRBV5-6 and J is TRBJ2-5, with a tentative D call TRBD2 (5 bases). This CDR3 comprises 14 residues. From germline, CDR1 is SGHDT and CDR2 YYEEEE. V lost 2 bases and J 3 bases, leaving 11 bases between the germline ends. The CDR3 DNA reads as TGTGCCAGCAGCTTACTCAGCGGAGAAGAGACCCAGTACTTC. It codes for CASSLLSGEETQYF.

The CDR3 region has the DNA TGTGCCAGCAGCTTAGTTTTCCGGGACCCCCTGTTTTTT. Protein product: CASSLVFRDPLFF. The rearrangement joins TRBV7-6 to TRBJ1-4; D possibly corresponds to TRBD1 (5 bases). The germline V gene has CDR1 SGHVS and CDR2 FNYEAQ. This CDR3 region has 13 residues. V lost 1 base and J lost 14, with 14 bases in between.